This T cell receptor beta chain was identified in a study of blood T cell repertoires in COVID-19. Categorization into cohorts depended on clinical history that participants reported. V was cut by 4 bases and J by 7 bases, with 20 bases left in between. Germline CDR1 reads SGHRS; CDR2 reads YFSETQ. CDR3 length: 15 amino acids. Here immunoSEQ multiplex PCR was the method, and the copy in TCRdb shows in-frame clones only, minus some. The table has 210,000 or so clones, 84% seen once; the top ten hold less than 2%. Sequencing was carried out using PBMCs or T cells enriched from blood (not recorded which). The chain combines TRBV5-1 with TRBJ1-2, with a tentative D call TRBD1 (6 bases). The receptor was derived from a man between 60 and 75 years old who had recovered from COVID-19. CDR3 loop: CASSHETGERFGYTF. Here the CDR3 DNA reads TGCGCCAGCAGCCACGAGACAGGAGAGCGTTTTGGCTACACCTTC.